The clone carrying this T cell receptor (beta chain) was detected ten times or more. Its antigen is not identified. CDR1 and CDR2 (germline): DFQATT, SNEGSKA (reference sequence). The CDR3 has 12 amino acids. This sample stems from a study of blood T cells in healthy people across ages. A sample-barcoded 5' primer and a J-beta primer mix were used in a second PCR of roughly 7 to 11 cycles. Each cDNA was tagged by a template-switch adaptor containing 12 random nucleotides. CDR3-containing paired-end reads numbering at least 2.5 million came from each sample. TCRdb itself ran the 5' RACE reads through MiXCR, one entry per CDR3 protein. The sample consists of hundreds of thousands of distinct CDR3 sequences, roughly half of them appearing once. Study conclusions and caveats: Higher diversity, along with more naive CD4+ cells, distinguished long-lived donors from aged donors.

The material sequenced was blood. This TCR came from an elderly woman in good health. The rearrangement joins TRBV20-1 to TRBJ2-7; D not resolved. This chain's CDR3 is CAPEKRSYEQYF. The CDR3 DNA is TGCGCGCCCGAGAAGCGCTCCTACGAGCAGTACTTC.